The rows below give T cell receptor beta chains drawn from one sample of a study of shared clonotypes between healthy human individuals. Method: immunoSEQ multiplex PCR; TCRdb's copy keeps in-frame clones and lacks some. The profile covers under 350,000 clones, with around 87% appearing a single time and 16% taken by the ten largest. What was sequenced was memory CD8+ T cells sorted from blood. The receptor set was obtained from a man younger than 35 in good health. Both conserved end residues are part of each CDR3. D genes are given only for firm matches. For some rows the clone size is stated as once, few or many, or as a class when expanded; others skip it.

NA NA TRBJ1-5 TRBV19 CASSIMRGVQPQHF TGTGCCAGTAGTATAATGCGAGGGGTCCAGCCCCAGCATTTT
NA NA TRBJ1-2 TRBV7-9 CASSPPGAYGYTF TGTGCCAGCAGCCCGCCCGGTGCTTATGGCTACACCTTC
NA TRBD1 TRBJ1-5 TRBV28 CASTWDPDRGRQPQHF TGTGCCAGCACCTGGGACCCGGACAGGGGGCGGCAGCCCCAGCATTTT
NA NA TRBJ2-7 TRBV4-1 CASSQVGSGGEQYF TGCGCCAGCAGCCAAGTCGGGAGTGGTGGAGAGCAGTACTTC
NA NA TRBJ2-2 TRBV9 CASSVAGEAGELFF TGTGCCAGCAGCGTAGCCGGTGAGGCCGGGGAGCTGTTTTTT
NA NA TRBJ2-5 TRBV5-1 CASSLGGISSLYQETQYF TGCGCCAGCAGCTTGGGGGGGATTAGCAGCTTGTACCAAGAGACCCAGTACTTC
NA NA TRBJ1-2 TRBV30 CASDPGRYGYTF TGTGCCTCAGACCCGGGTAGATATGGCTACACCTTC
NA NA TRBJ2-7 TRBV7-9 CASSLGGQGYEQYF TGTGCCAGCAGCTTAGGTGGGCAGGGCTACGAGCAGTACTTC
few NA TRBJ1-1 TRBV9 CASSGPGPMNTEAFF TGTGCCAGCAGTGGACCGGGGCCCATGAACACTGAAGCTTTCTTT
NA NA TRBJ1-1 TRBV5-6 CASSLKTKRTEAFF TGTGCCAGCAGCTTGAAGACGAAGAGGACTGAAGCTTTCTTT
NA NA TRBJ2-7 TRBV7-9 CASSLSSSYEQYF TGTGCCAGCAGCTTATCCTCCTCCTACGAGCAGTACTTC
NA TRBD2 TRBJ2-3 TRBV13 CASSPPGLAGKDTQYF TGTGCCAGCAGCCCTCCGGGACTAGCGGGGAAAGATACGCAGTATTTT
many NA TRBJ1-1 TRBV10-3 CAISEPSSQSEAFF TGTGCCATCAGTGAGCCGTCCAGCCAGTCCGAAGCTTTCTTT
NA NA TRBJ1-5 TRBV27 CASSPYTGGNQPQHF TGTGCCAGCAGTCCTTACACGGGGGGCAATCAGCCCCAGCATTTT